A selection of T cell receptor beta chains follows, all from one sample in a study of T cell clonotyping in hematopoietic cell transplantation. Generated by immunoSEQ multiplex PCR, the TCRdb table keeps only in-frame clones and is missing some. The sample includes 11,000 to 15,000 clones, roughly 94% of them seen just once. The sequenced sample was PBMCs, obtained 30 days after allogeneic stem cell transplant. All receptors derive from a male patient aged 60-70 years who had an allogeneic stem cell transplant from an unrelated donor, so the T cells may come from the graft donor. Some clones in this sample may be carry-over from other donors' samples. Each CDR3 is given with its conserved first and last residue. A D gene is named only where the DNA matches it firmly. A clone size is listed for some rows: how often the clone was seen (once, few, many), or a class if it is expanded.

D gene: TRBD1
V gene: TRBV6-1
J gene: TRBJ1-6
clone size: -
CDR3 protein: CASSESQGASPLHF

D gene: TRBD1
V gene: TRBV25-1
J gene: TRBJ1-3
clone size: -
CDR3 protein: CASSGRDSQVHGNTIYF

D gene: TRBD2
V gene: TRBV10-3
J gene: TRBJ2-7
clone size: -
CDR3 protein: CAISRGGDLSYEQYF

D gene: -
V gene: TRBV28
J gene: TRBJ1-2
clone size: once
CDR3 protein: CASSPDLRGYGYTF

D gene: -
V gene: TRBV14
J gene: TRBJ2-6
clone size: -
CDR3 protein: CASSLSGANVLTF

D gene: -
V gene: TRBV4-2
J gene: TRBJ2-6
clone size: once
CDR3 protein: CASSQEGGGANVLTF

D gene: -
V gene: TRBV14
J gene: TRBJ1-2
clone size: -
CDR3 protein: CASSQDPRRNYGYTF

D gene: -
V gene: TRBV19
J gene: TRBJ1-6
clone size: -
CDR3 protein: CASNRDRRNSPLHF

D gene: -
V gene: TRBV5-1
J gene: TRBJ1-1
clone size: -
CDR3 protein: CASSSQNTEAFF

D gene: -
V gene: TRBV5-5
J gene: TRBJ1-2
clone size: -
CDR3 protein: CASSNSNRYGYTF

D gene: TRBD2
V gene: TRBV7-7
J gene: TRBJ2-5
clone size: -
CDR3 protein: CASSPSGGMGETQYF

D gene: TRBD1
V gene: TRBV25-1
J gene: TRBJ2-5
clone size: -
CDR3 protein: CASSDMTGDEETQYF

D gene: -
V gene: TRBV13
J gene: TRBJ2-7
clone size: -
CDR3 protein: CASSPGTTVFYEQYF

D gene: TRBD2
V gene: TRBV6-1
J gene: TRBJ2-5
clone size: -
CDR3 protein: CASSEFSGDQETQYF